This TCR beta chain stems from a study of T cells after posttransplantation cyclophosphamide. The germline CDR1 and CDR2 sequences are LNHNV and YYDKDF (reference sequence). V gave up 6 bases and J gave up 6 bases, with 20 bases separating them. The CDR3 has 16 residues. Study outcomes and limitations: TRB overlap between skin or GI tissue T cells and blood was limited. Donor CD8+ memory clones often dominated recipient blood repertoires at later times. Recipient CMV seropositivity and CMV reactivation strongly tracked TRB clonality.

Remarks on this clone: Its antigen is still unknown.

Assay: immunoSEQ multiplex PCR; the TCRdb copy retains only in-frame clones and omits some. The sample records about 47,000 clones, roughly nine tenths being singletons. The sequenced sample was PBMCs. V is TRBV15 and J is TRBJ1-4; TRBD1 is a possible D gene (6 bases). The receptor comes from a woman aged 50 to 60 in good health and a related stem cell transplant donor. The CDR3 sequence: CATSRFVGGLDEKLFF. The CDR3 DNA sequence: TGTGCCACCAGTCGATTTGTGGGGGGGCTAGATGAAAAACTGTTTTTT.